A single sample is the source of the 21 T cell receptor beta chains below, sequenced in a study of blood T cell repertoires in COVID-19. Sequenced by immunoSEQ multiplex PCR; TCRdb stores in-frame clones only, minus some. The table lists roughly 250,000 clones, about nine tenths of them singletons. Specimen: PBMCs or T cells enriched from blood (not recorded which). The receptor set was obtained from a man aged 45-65 years who had been exposed to COVID-19.

This clone was counted a single time. This chain uses TRBV4-1 with TRBJ2-3, with 12 bases fitting TRBD2. The germline V gene has CDR1 MGHRA and CDR2 YSYEKL. Trimming cost V 1 base and J 4 bases; bases outside gene matches: 3. The CDR3 has 16 amino acids. The CDR3 protein is CASSQGTSGNADTQYF. DNA for the CDR3: TGCGCCAGCAGCCAAGGGACTAGCGGGAACGCAGATACGCAGTATTTT.

The gene calls are TRBV9 and TRBJ1-2, with D tentatively TRBD1 (6 bases). CDR1 SGDLS and CDR2 YYNGEE come from the germline V gene. Trimming left V 6 bases short and J 6 bases short, with 15 bases between. This CDR3 region has 13 residues. The CDR3 region has the DNA TGTGCCAGCACCCTCGTGGGGGCTGATGGCTACACCTTC. It specifies CASTLVGADGYTF. The variable domain in full, completed from reference TRBV9 and TRBJ1-2, reads DSGVTQTPKHLITATGQRVTLRCSPRSGDLSVYWYQQSLDQGLQFLIQYYNGEERAKGNILERFSAQQFPDLHSELNLSSLELGDSALYFCASTLVGADGYTFGSGTRLTVV.

This chain connects TRBV29-1 to TRBJ2-2; 7 positions match TRBD1. CDR3 size: 14 residues. CDR1 SQVTM and CDR2 ANQGSEA come from the germline V gene. The trim removed 4 bases at V and 0 bases at J, leaving 2 bases unmatched. This CDR3 reads CSVVGTANTGELFF. The CDR3 nucleotides are TGCAGCGTTGTGGGGACAGCGAACACCGGGGAGCTGTTTTTT.

The chain employs TRBV7-8 and TRBJ2-7; the D gene is possibly TRBD2 (6 bases). Germline V gene sequence: CDR1 SGHVS, CDR2 FQNEAQ. Between the trimmed V and J ends, which lost 5 bases and 3 bases, there was a span of 20 bases. The CDR3 extends over 16 amino acids. This CDR3 is CASSPRGIISDYEQYF. In DNA, the CDR3 is TGTGCCAGCAGCCCCCGGGGGATAATCTCCGACTACGAGCAGTACTTC. Variable domain in full (rest from reference TRBV7-8 and TRBJ2-7): GAGVSQSPRYKVAKRGQDVALRCDPISGHVSLFWYQQALGQGPEFLTYFQNEAQLDKSGLPSDRFFAERPEGSVSTLKIQRTQQEDSAVYLCASSPRGIISDYEQYFGPGTRLTVT.

The chain uses TRBV3-1 (or the pseudogene TRBV3-2) and TRBJ1-1, with TRBD1 matching over 8 bases. J lost 8 bases, V lost 3 bases, and 2 bases had no gene match. CDR1 is LGHDT and CDR2 is YNNKEL in the germline V gene (reference sequence). The CDR3 is 12 residues long. CDR3 protein: CASSHAGGEAFF. Written as DNA, the CDR3 is TGTGCCAGCAGCCATGCAGGGGGCGAAGCTTTCTTT.

The V and J genes are TRBV9 and TRBJ2-7; no clear D gene. V was cut by 0 bases and J by 4 bases, with 11 bases left in between. Germline V gene data show CDR1 as SGDLS and CDR2 as YYNGEE. The CDR3 loop spans 14 amino acids. CDR3 in DNA: TGTGCCAGCAGCGTAGTCGATACCGGGTACGAGCAGTACTTC. Protein: CASSVVDTGYEQYF.

The V and J genes are TRBV11-2 and TRBJ2-2, with a weak D call TRBD1 (6 bases). V gave up 4 bases and J gave up 6 bases, with 12 bases separating them. Germline CDR1 is SGHAT and CDR2 is FQNNGV. This CDR3 contains 14 residues. CDR3 bases: TGTGCCAGCAGCTCACAGGGACGTGCCGGGGAGCTGTTTTTT. It yields the protein CASSSQGRAGELFF. Drawing the rest from reference TRBV11-2 and TRBJ2-2, the complete variable domain is EAGVAQSPRYKIIEKRQSVAFWCNPISGHATLYWYQQILGQGPKLLIQFQNNGVVDDSQLPKDRFSAERLKGVDSTLKIQPAKLEDSAVYLCASSSQGRAGELFFGEGSRLTVL.

The chain joins TRBV29-1 to TRBJ2-7, with 7 bases lining up with TRBD1. The germline V gene has CDR1 SQVTM and CDR2 ANQGSEA. CDR3 length: 11 residues. Trimming took 5 bases from V and 10 from J; bases not matched to a gene: 8. In DNA form, the CDR3 reads TGCAGCGTTCCTGCCCGACAGGGTCAGTACGTC. Its protein product is CSVPARQGQYV.

The rearrangement links TRBV7-2 to TRBJ2-5, with 8 bases lining up with TRBD2. This CDR3 is built from 16 residues. J lost 4 bases, V lost 3 bases, and 10 bases had no gene match. In germline, CDR1 is SGHTA, CDR2 FQGNSA. The CDR3 coding sequence is TGTGCCAGCAGCTTGTTTTCGTCCGGGGGGGCAGAGACCCAGTACTTC. It yields the protein CASSLFSSGGAETQYF.

The chain recombines TRBV18 with TRBJ1-1; unclear D gene. The germline CDR1 and CDR2 sequences are KGHSH and LQKENI. With 4 bases removed from V and 0 bases from J, the gap between germline ends came to 9 bases. This CDR3 is 14 amino acids long. The CDR3 protein is CASSRGVMNTEAFF. CDR3 nucleotide sequence: TGTGCCAGCTCACGGGGAGTCATGAACACTGAAGCTTTCTTT.

V usage is TRBV27 and J usage is TRBJ2-6, with no clear D. The germline V and J ends were trimmed by 3 bases and 0 bases, with 9 bases remaining between them. The CDR3 has 16 residues. Germline CDR1 and CDR2: MNHEY and SMNVEV (reference sequence). CDR3 sequence reads: CASSFLSSSGANVLTF. DNA of the CDR3: TGTGCCAGCAGTTTTCTAAGTTCCTCTGGGGCCAACGTCCTGACTTTC.

The chain uses TRBV5-1 and TRBJ1-4, with a possible D match to TRBD1 (6 bases). This CDR3 has 14 residues. Germline V CDR1 and CDR2: SGHRS, YFSETQ. The V gene lost 5 bases and the J gene lost 3 bases, with 11 bases spanning the gap. The CDR3 DNA reads as TGCGCCAGCAGGCCGCGGACAGCTAATGAAAAACTGTTTTTT. It is translated as CASRPRTANEKLFF.

The chain recombines TRBV7-8 with TRBJ1-6; perhaps TRBD1 as D (6 bases). CDR1 is SGHVS and CDR2 is FQNEAQ in the germline V gene. The CDR3 has 19 amino acids. The V end lost 3 bases, the J end lost 3 bases, and 21 bases lay between the germline ends. The CDR3, as DNA: TGTGCCAGCAGCTTCCCCCGGGACATACCCTCCGGCTATAATTCACCCCTCCACTTT. It codes for CASSFPRDIPSGYNSPLHF.

The chain combines TRBV5-1 with TRBJ1-1; D is uncertain. The CDR3 has 12 amino acids. CDR1 is SGHRS, CDR2 YFSETQ, per germline. V was trimmed by 4 bases and J by 7 bases, leaving 11 bases between them. The CDR3: CASSTPRGEAFF. CDR3 in DNA: TGCGCCAGCAGCACCCCCCGGGGTGAAGCTTTCTTT.

The chain recombines TRBV5-1 with TRBJ1-6; 8 nucleotides match TRBD1. This CDR3 contains 18 residues. The V segment lost 1 base and the J segment 0 bases; nucleotides outside the gene matches: 6. The V gene's germline CDR1 is SGHRS and CDR2 YFSETQ. The CDR3 bases are TGCGCCAGCAGCTTGCGACAGGGGTCGAGCTCCTATAATTCACCCCTCCACTTT. It encodes CASSLRQGSSSYNSPLHF.

This chain uses TRBV7-2 with TRBJ2-7; 13 bases are shared with TRBD2. J was trimmed by 7 bases and V by 2 bases; bases with no gene match: 5. The V gene's germline CDR1 is SGHTA and CDR2 FQGNSA. This CDR3 contains 15 residues. CDR3 bases: TGTGCCAGCAGCTTAACCGGGACTAGCGGGGCTGAGCAGTACGTC. This codes for CASSLTGTSGAEQYV.

As DNA, the CDR3 is TGTGCCAGCAGCTTGGGACAGTATAGCAATCAGCCCCAGCATTTT. Its translation is CASSLGQYSNQPQHF. V usage is TRBV7-9 and J usage is TRBJ1-5; 7 bases agree with TRBD1. With V trimmed by 3 bases and J by 0 bases, 2 bases remained unmatched. The CDR3 is made up of 15 amino acids. Germline V lookup: CDR1 SEHNR, CDR2 FQNEAQ (reference sequence). The variable domain in full, completed from reference TRBV7-9 and TRBJ1-5, reads DTGVSQNPRHKITKRGQNVTFRCDPISEHNRLYWYRQTLGQGPEFLTYFQNEAQLEKSRLLSDRFSAERPKGSFSTLEIQRTEQGDSAMYLCASSLGQYSNQPQHFGDGTRLSIL.

This clone has only a few counts. V and J are TRBV20-1 and TRBJ1-1, with D uncertain. CDR1 and CDR2 (germline): DFQATT, SNEGSKA (reference sequence). This CDR3 contains 11 residues. CDR3: CTTHVNTEAFF. The CDR3 DNA reads as TGCACCACACACGTAAACACTGAAGCTTTCTTT.

V usage is TRBV30 and J usage is TRBJ1-2; possibly TRBD1 for D (6 bases). V lost 3 bases and J lost 4, with 9 bases in between. CDR1 GTSNPN and CDR2 SVGIG come from the germline V gene (reference sequence). The CDR3 totals 12 residues. CDR3 coding DNA: TGTGCCTGGAGCGGGGGGCCCTATGGCTACACCTTC. Amino acid sequence: CAWSGGPYGYTF.

The gene calls are TRBV7-3 and TRBJ1-3; 7 bases map to TRBD1. The trim removed 5 bases at V and 2 bases at J, leaving 6 bases unmatched. CDR3 size: 15 residues. Germline V gene sequence: CDR1 SGHTA, CDR2 FQGTGA. CDR3 nucleotides: TGTGCCAGCAGCATTAATACAGGGGCTGGAAACACCATATATTTT. Protein: CASSINTGAGNTIYF.

The genes are TRBV29-1 and TRBJ2-7; 9 bases are shared with TRBD1. After removal of 6 bases from V and 6 bases from J, the junction contained 9 bases not matched to a gene. The CDR3 contains 13 residues. CDR1 is SQVTM, CDR2 ANQGSEA, per germline. The CDR3 here is CSVLPGQGSEQYF. The CDR3 DNA reads as TGCAGCGTATTACCGGGACAGGGAAGCGAGCAGTACTTC.